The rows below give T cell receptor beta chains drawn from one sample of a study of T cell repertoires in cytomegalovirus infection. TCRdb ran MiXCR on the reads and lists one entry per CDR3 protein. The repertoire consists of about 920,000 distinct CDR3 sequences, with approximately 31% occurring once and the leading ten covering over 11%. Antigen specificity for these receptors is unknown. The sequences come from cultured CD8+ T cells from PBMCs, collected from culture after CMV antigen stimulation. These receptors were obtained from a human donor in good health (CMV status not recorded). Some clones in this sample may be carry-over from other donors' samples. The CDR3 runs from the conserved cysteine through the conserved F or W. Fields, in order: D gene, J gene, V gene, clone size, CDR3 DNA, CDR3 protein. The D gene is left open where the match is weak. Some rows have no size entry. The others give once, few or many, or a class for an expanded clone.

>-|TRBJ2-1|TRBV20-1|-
TGCAGTGCTAGAGATCGGCAGGACCTATACAATGAGCAGTTCTTC
CSARDRQDLYNEQFF
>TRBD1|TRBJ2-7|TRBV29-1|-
TGCAGCGTTGACCTCGGAGGCAGGGGGCCCTACGAGCAGTACTTC
CSVDLGGRGPYEQYF
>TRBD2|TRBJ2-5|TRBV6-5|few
TGTGCCAGCAGTTACAACGCGGGGGTGAAAGTTGAGACCCAGTACTTC
CASSYNAGVKVETQYF
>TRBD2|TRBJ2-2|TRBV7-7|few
TGTGCTAGCAGCCCCGGGCGGGGGAGGCTGAACACCGGGGAGCTGTTTTTT
CASSPGRGRLNTGELFF
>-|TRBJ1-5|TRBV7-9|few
TGTGCCAGCAGTAATGACGGGAGCAATCAGCCCCAGCATTTT
CASSNDGSNQPQHF
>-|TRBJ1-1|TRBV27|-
TGTGCCAGCAGTTTGAAGGGGACCTACACTGAAGCTTTCTTT
CASSLKGTYTEAFF
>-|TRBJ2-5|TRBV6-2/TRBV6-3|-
TGTGCCAGCAGTCAGTCAGGGGGGAAGACCCAGTACTTC
CASSQSGGKTQYF
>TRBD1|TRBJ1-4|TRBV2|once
TGTGCCAGCAGGCTACCGGGACAGGGAAGATGGGAAAAACTGTTTTTT
CASRLPGQGRWEKLFF
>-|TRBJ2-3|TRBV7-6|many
TGTGCCAGCAGCTTAGGGGGAGAAAGCCCCACAGATACGCAGTATTTT
CASSLGGESPTDTQYF
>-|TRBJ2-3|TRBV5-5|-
TGTGCCAGCAGCTTGGGTGAGATGGGCACAGATACGCAGTATTTT
CASSLGEMGTDTQYF
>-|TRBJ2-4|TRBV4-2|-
TGTGCCAGCAGCCAAGAGGGCGGGACGCCGGGGGACATTCAGTACTTC
CASSQEGGTPGDIQYF
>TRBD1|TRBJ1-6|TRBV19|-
TGTGCCAGTAGATGGAACCGGGACAGTAATTCACCCCTCCACTTT
CASRWNRDSNSPLHF
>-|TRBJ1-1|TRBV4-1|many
TGCGCCAGCAGCCAAGATGGGTGGACAGATCTAATGAACACTGAAGCTTTCTTT
CASSQDGWTDLMNTEAFF
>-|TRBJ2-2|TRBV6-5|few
TGTGCCAGCAGTTACGGCGGCTACGCGAACACCGGGGAGCTGTTTTTT
CASSYGGYANTGELFF
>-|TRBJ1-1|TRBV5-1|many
TGCGCCAGCAGCTTGTGGGAGGGAGGGAACACTGAAGCTTTCTTT
CASSLWEGGNTEAFF
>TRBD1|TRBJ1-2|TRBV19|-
TGTGCCAGTCGACTAAGGACAGGGGATGGCTACACCTTC
CASRLRTGDGYTF
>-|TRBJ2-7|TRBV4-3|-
TGCGCCAGCAGCCCTCGAGGGGCCCTCAACGGTTCGTACTACGAGCAGTACTTC
CASSPRGALNGSYYEQYF
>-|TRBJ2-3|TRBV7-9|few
TGTGCCAGCAGCTTACCAGCGGGACAGCCTCCGAATACGCAGTATTTT
CASSLPAGQPPNTQYF
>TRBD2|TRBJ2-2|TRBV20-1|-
TGCAGTGCTGGGGTGCTAGCGGGGGGGCGTGGCGGGGAGCTGTTTTTT
CSAGVLAGGRGGELFF
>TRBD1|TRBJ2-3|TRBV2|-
TGTGCCAGCAGTGATTTGGACAGGGGGCGAAATACGCAGTATTTT
CASSDLDRGRNTQYF
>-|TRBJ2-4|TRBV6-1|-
TGTGCCAGCAGTGAAGAACAGAGGATGGCCAAAAACATTCAGTACTTC
CASSEEQRMAKNIQYF
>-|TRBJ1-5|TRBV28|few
TGTGCCAGCAGCTCGAGGACGGAGTATAGCAATCAGCCCCAGCATTTT
CASSSRTEYSNQPQHF
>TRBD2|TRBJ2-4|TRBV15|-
TGTGCCACCAGCAGGGCCCGGGGGGGGCTAGCCAAAAACATTCAGTACTTC
CATSRARGGLAKNIQYF